This T cell receptor (beta chain) was found in a study of blood T cell repertoires in COVID-19. Across the whole study: Sites across the United States, Italy and Spain contributed samples from acute and convalescent COVID-19. Sources were T cells, B-cell-depleted T cells, or PBMCs; the material itself was cDNA or gDNA.

This clone came up a few times. Study processing details: From reference gene primer amplification, estimates of nucleated cell counts were derived. Produced via immunoSEQ multiplex PCR; TCRdb's table is partial and in-frame only. That table gives V, J and clone size, and the DNA gave D and trimming. The sample includes around 100,000 clones, less than 85% of them seen just once. Trimming stripped 4 bases from V and 0 bases from J, with 13 bases between. The germline V gene encodes CDR1 MDHEN and CDR2 SYDVKM. The CDR3 contains 15 residues. The rearrangement uses TRBV28 and TRBJ2-7, with D perhaps matching TRBD1 (6 bases). Sample: peripheral blood. This receptor was identified in a human donor in a cohort sampled during active COVID-19. In nucleotides, the CDR3 is TGTGCCAGCAGTTCCCGGACAGCCCTCTCCTACGAGCAGTACTTC. Residues: CASSSRTALSYEQYF.